The present T cell receptor (beta chain) was sequenced within a study of T cell clones after liver transplantation (dated by TCRdb to the late 2010s). Regarding the study in general: Samples were obtained from ITN030ST, a randomized trial in which withdrawal of immunosuppression was attempted within 2 years of liver transplantation. The subjects received no induction therapy and were kept on standard immunosuppression until randomization at 12-24 months post-transplant. As an antigen-independent comparator for the donor-reactive sequences, third party-reactive TCRbeta sequences from pre-transplant MLRs were identified as well. Blood samples were taken pre-transplant, pre-randomization before withdrawal, and post-randomization after full withdrawal or failed withdrawal. Donor-reactive T cell clones were identified by TCRbeta sequencing after a pre-transplant mixed lymphocyte reaction and then tracked in post-transplant blood. Tolerance was defined as complete withdrawal of immunosuppression for at least one year without a rise in liver enzymes beyond twice the upper limit of normal. The studied cohort comprised 8 liver transplant recipients, 3 classified as tolerant and 5 as non-tolerant. Three of the eight recipients were HCV-positive; the others were transplanted for non-autoimmune, non-viral indications. Points the paper makes about the study in general: Low numbers of available donor cells limited the measurable donor-reactive repertoire in a couple of subjects. The conclusions were considered preliminary, being limited by small, heterogeneous patient numbers and non-standardized post-transplant time points. Circulating donor-reactive CD4 TCRbeta sequences fell significantly post-transplant in most of the 8 subjects, irrespective of tolerance or HCV status. When repertoire turnover was taken into account, detection of donor-reactive sequences was significantly reduced in 7 of 8 subjects for CD4 and in 8 of 8 subjects for CD8. Donor-reactive sequences declined more than third party-reactive ones, suggesting partial antigen-specific deletion unrelated to withdrawal success. Since no allograft tissue specimens were available, donor-reactive T cells may have migrated into the graft instead of being deleted.

The sample's time point, from its label and the paper: pre-transplant. Thawed unstimulated PBMCs were stained for CD3, CD4 and CD8 and FACS-sorted into CD3+CD4+ and CD3+CD8+ populations. Randomization to immunosuppression withdrawal applied to every one of the 8 studied subjects. The Qiagen DNeasy Blood and Tissue Kit was used to isolate genomic DNA. Frozen genomic DNA underwent high-throughput TCRbeta CDR3 sequencing by immunoSEQ, including PCR amplification, mapping, bias correction and internal controls. The study's own analysis went as follows. Productive rearrangements were kept, and unique TCRbeta sequences were defined by CDR3 nucleotide sequence plus V and J gene. For classification of a sequence as donor-reactive, at least 5-fold expansion in CFSE-low cells relative to unstimulated pre-transplant cells and a frequency of at least 0.01% were required. Minimum frequency thresholds were set for each subject on the basis of the unstimulated sample with the lowest template count, so that a detection power of at least 90% was ensured. Repertoire turnover was measured by Jensen-Shannon divergence between the top 1000 TCRbeta sequences post- and pre-transplant. Two-sided Fisher's exact tests were used to test for changes in the detection of donor-reactive sequences. Drawn from immuneACCESS, this table holds only the in-frame rearrangements with V and J called that TCRdb kept. Clones are partly lost; checked studies trace under half to an unresolved V gene and leave the rest unexplained. The V and J calls and clone size come from that table; D and trimming were worked out from the DNA. The sample yields more than 95,000 clones; 80% to 85% were counted once. The top ten hold approximately 0.93% of the sample.

Via the germline V gene, CDR1 is SGHRS and CDR2 YFSETQ. The CDR3 spans 14 residues, from the cysteine through the phenylalanine. Kept here is only the CDR3 DNA, which spans 42 bases and is read in frame from base 1. At the junction V is shortened by 0 bases and J by 11 bases, with 14 bases in between. Comments on this clone: Which antigen it targets is not known. No base quality values were provided; no much bigger clone lies one nucleotide off.

The receptor was derived from a human donor who received a liver transplant. The source was CD4+ T cells from blood, collected before liver transplant. The chain employs TRBV5-1 and TRBJ1-4; the D gene cannot be resolved reliably. The DNA sequence is given as TGCGCCAGCAGCTTGGAGAGGGCGACAACGAAACTGTTTTTT. This gives the protein CASSLERATTKLFF.